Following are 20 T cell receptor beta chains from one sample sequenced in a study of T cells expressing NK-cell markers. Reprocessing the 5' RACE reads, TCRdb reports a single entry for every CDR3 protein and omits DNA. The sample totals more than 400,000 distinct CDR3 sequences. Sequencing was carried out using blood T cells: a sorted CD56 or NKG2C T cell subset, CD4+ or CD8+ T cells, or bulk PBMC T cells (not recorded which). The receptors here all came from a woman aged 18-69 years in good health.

The CDR3: CASSDLSVAGNEQFF. This rearrangement joins TRBV7-9 to TRBJ2-1; TCRdb names TRBD1, which stays unverified in the absence of DNA. Germline loops: CDR1 SEHNR, CDR2 FQNEAQ (reference sequence). This CDR3 has 15 amino acids.

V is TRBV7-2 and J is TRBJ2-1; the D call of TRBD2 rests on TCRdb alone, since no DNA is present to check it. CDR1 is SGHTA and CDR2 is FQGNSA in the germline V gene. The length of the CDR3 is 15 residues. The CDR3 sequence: CASSHRDYLRNEQFF.

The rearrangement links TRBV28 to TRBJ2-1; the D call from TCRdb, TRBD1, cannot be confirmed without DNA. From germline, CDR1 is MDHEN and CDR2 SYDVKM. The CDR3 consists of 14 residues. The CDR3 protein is CASSLAGANNEQFF.

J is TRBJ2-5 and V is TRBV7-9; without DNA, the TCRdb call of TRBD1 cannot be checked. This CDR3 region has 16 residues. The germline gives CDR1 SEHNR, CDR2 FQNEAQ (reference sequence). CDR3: CASSLSGTGGGETQYF. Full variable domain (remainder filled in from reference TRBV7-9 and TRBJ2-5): DTGVSQNPRHKITKRGQNVTFRCDPISEHNRLYWYRQTLGQGPEFLTYFQNEAQLEKSRLLSDRFSAERPKGSFSTLEIQRTEQGDSAMYLCASSLSGTGGGETQYFGPGTRLLVL.

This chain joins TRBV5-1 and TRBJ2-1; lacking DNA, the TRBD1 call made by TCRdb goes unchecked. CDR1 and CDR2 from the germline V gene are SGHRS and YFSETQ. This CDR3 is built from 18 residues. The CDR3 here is CASSGSGGSAPSYNEQFF.

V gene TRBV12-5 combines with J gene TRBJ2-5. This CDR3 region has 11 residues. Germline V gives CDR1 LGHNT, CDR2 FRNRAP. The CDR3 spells CASGLTETQYF.

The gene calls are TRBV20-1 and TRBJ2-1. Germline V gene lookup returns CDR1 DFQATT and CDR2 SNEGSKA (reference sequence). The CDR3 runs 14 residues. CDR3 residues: CSARDMGRLGEQFF.

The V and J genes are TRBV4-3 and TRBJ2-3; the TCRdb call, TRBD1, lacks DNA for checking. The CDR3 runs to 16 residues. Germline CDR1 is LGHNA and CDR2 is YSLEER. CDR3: CASSQVWDRYTDTQYF.

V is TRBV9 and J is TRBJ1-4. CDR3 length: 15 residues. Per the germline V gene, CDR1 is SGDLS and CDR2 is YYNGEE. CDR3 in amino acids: CASSLSGTLNEKLFF.

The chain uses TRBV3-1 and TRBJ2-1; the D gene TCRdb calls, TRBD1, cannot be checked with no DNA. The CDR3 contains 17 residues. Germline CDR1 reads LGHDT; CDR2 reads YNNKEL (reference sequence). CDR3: CASSQDPRGDSYNEQFF.

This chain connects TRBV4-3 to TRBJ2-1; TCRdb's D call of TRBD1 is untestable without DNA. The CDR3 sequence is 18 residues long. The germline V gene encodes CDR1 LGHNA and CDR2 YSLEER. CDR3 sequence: CASSQRTTRESQTNEQFF.

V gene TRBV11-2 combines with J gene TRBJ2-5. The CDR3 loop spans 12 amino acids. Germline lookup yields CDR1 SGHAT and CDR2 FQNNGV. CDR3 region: CASSSLIETQYF. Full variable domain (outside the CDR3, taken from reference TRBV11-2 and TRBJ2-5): EAGVAQSPRYKIIEKRQSVAFWCNPISGHATLYWYQQILGQGPKLLIQFQNNGVVDDSQLPKDRFSAERLKGVDSTLKIQPAKLEDSAVYLCASSSLIETQYFGPGTRLLVL.

This CDR3 is CASSQDRGDSTWQGETQYF. The rearrangement uses TRBV4-1 and TRBJ2-5; TCRdb returns TRBD2, unconfirmable since there is no DNA. Germline CDR1 MGHRA, CDR2 YSYEKL. The CDR3 totals 19 residues.

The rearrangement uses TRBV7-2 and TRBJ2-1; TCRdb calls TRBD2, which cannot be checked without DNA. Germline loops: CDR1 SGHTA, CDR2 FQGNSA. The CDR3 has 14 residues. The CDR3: CASSLDLAGYEQFF.

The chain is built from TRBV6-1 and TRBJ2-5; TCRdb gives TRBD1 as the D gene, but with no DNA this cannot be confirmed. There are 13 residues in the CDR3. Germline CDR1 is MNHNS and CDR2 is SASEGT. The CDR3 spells CASRGRIQETQYF.

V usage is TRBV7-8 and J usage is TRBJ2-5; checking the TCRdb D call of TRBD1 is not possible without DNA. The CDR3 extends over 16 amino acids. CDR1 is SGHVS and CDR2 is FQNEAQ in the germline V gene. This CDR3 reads CASSVWTRGPQETQYF.

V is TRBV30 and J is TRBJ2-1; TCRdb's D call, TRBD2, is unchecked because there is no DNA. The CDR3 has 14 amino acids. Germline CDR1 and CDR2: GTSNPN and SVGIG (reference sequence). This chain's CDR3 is CAWNTAGLVDEQFF.

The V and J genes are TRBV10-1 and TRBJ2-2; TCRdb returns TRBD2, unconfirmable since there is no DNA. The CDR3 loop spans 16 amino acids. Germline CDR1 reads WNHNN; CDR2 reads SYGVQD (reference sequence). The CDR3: CASSESEKGVTGELFF.

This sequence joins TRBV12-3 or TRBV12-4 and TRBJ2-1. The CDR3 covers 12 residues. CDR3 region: CASSAGLNEQFF.

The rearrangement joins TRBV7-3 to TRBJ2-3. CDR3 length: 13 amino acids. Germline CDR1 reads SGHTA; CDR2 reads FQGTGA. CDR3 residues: CASSTTPTDTQYF.